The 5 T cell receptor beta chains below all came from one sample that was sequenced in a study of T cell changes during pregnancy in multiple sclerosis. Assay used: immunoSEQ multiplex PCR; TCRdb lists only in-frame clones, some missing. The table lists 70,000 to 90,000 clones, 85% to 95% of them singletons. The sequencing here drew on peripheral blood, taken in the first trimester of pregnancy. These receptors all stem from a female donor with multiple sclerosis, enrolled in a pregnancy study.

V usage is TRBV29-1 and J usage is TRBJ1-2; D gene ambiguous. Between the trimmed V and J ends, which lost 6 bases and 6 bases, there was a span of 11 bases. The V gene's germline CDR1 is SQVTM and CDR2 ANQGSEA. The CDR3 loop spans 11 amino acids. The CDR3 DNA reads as TGCAGCGTCCTGAGGCGGAATGGCTACACCTTC. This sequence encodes CSVLRRNGYTF.

The CDR3 sequence: CASSLDSSSSYNEQFF. The CDR3 nucleotides read TGTGCCAGCAGCTTAGATAGCTCGAGCTCCTACAATGAGCAGTTCTTC. The gene calls are TRBV11-3 and TRBJ2-1; the D is unclear. Per the germline V gene, CDR1 is SGHNT and CDR2 is YENEEA. Between the trimmed V and J ends, which lost 0 bases and 0 bases, there was a span of 9 bases. This CDR3 comprises 16 residues.

The CDR3 here is CAIRPGQGGYEQYF. CDR3 nucleotides: TGTGCCATCAGACCGGGACAGGGCGGCTACGAGCAGTACTTC. V gene TRBV10-3 combines with J gene TRBJ2-7; TRBD1 matches at 9 bases. CDR1 ENHRY and CDR2 SYGVKD come from the germline V gene. With 6 bases clipped from V and 3 bases from J, the junction kept 6 bases outside the gene matches. There are 14 residues in the CDR3.

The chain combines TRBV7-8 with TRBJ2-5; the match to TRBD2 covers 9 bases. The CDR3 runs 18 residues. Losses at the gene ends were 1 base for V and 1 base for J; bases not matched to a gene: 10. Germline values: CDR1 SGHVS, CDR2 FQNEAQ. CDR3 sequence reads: CASSLGRGSGGFQETQYF. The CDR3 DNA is TGTGCCAGCAGCTTAGGAAGGGGTAGCGGGGGTTTCCAAGAGACCCAGTACTTC.

CDR3 region: CASSSLGTANYGYTF. The CDR3 DNA reads TGCGCCAGCAGCTCGTTAGGGACAGCGAACTATGGCTACACCTTC. The chain carries TRBV5-1 and TRBJ1-2; 7 bases are shared with TRBD1. Germline CDR1 SGHRS, CDR2 YFSETQ. The CDR3 length is 15 residues. V lost 3 bases and J lost 2; bases outside the gene matches: 7.